Listed here are 8 T cell receptor beta chains from one sample, sequenced in a study of T cells in Graves' hyperthyroidism and ophthalmopathy. The investigators amplified TCR beta CDR3 regions from RNA transcripts. Using the HTBI primer set, a first-round RT-PCR was run on the TCR CDR3. From the multiplex PCR reads, TCRdb called clonotypes with MiXCR, one entry per CDR3 protein. The sample holds approximately 560,000 distinct CDR3 sequences, about 43% seen once. The sequenced sample consisted of peripheral blood or thyroid tissue (not recorded which). The receptor set was obtained from a woman in her late teens or twenties with Graves' hyperthyroidism.

This clonotype has only a few counts. The gene calls are TRBV7-3 and TRBJ1-5; D gene ambiguous. Trimming took off 5 bases at V and 3 bases at J, with 14 bases between the two ends. The CDR3 runs to 15 residues. Per germline, CDR1 SGHTA and CDR2 FQGTGA. The CDR3 sequence is CASSPLAGPNQPQHF. CDR3 nucleotide sequence: TGTGCCAGCAGCCCCTTGGCAGGACCCAATCAGCCCCAGCATTTT.

The chain links TRBV29-1 to TRBJ2-6; D is possibly TRBD1 (5 bases). The CDR3 is 17 amino acids. V shed 0 bases and J shed 3 bases, with 15 bases lying between them. Germline V gene data show CDR1 as SQVTM and CDR2 as ANQGSEA. The CDR3 DNA sequence: TGCAGCGTTGAAGATCTTATCCAGGGTAATGGGGCCAACGTCCTGACTTTC. As protein: CSVEDLIQGNGANVLTF.

The V call is TRBV7-8, the J call TRBJ1-1; D gene ambiguous. With 5 bases removed from V and 1 base from J, the gap between germline ends came to 11 bases. This CDR3 region has 14 residues. Germline V CDR1 and CDR2: SGHVS, FQNEAQ. CDR3 DNA: TGTGCCAGCAGCCGGAACCGGTGGAACACTGAAGCTTTCTTT. It yields the protein CASSRNRWNTEAFF.

V gene TRBV20-1 combines with J gene TRBJ2-7; possible D gene TRBD2, 6 bases. The V gene's germline CDR1 is DFQATT and CDR2 SNEGSKA (reference sequence). The CDR3 loop spans 15 amino acids. V lost 4 bases and J 3 bases, leaving 19 bases between the germline ends. CDR3 bases: TGCAGTGCTATCCAGCAACACACGGGAGTCTACGAGCAGTACTTC. Protein product: CSAIQQHTGVYEQYF.

Worth noting for this clonotype: As the CDR3 is not closed by the conserved phenylalanine or tryptophan, this likely results from a read error. The limits of the CDR3 on the DNA are not certain, so only TCRdb's listed CDR3 is given. This chain links TRBV7-9 with TRBJ2-7; the table's D call of TRBD2 was not tested on the DNA. Germline CDR1 SEHNR, CDR2 FQNEAQ (reference sequence). The CDR3 sequence runs 8 residues, both termini included. CDR3 loop: CASSPRAG.

The rearrangement uses TRBV7-3 and TRBJ1-2; D is possibly TRBD1 (5 bases). V lost 2 bases, J lost 0 bases, and 13 bases lay in between. Germline CDR1 reads SGHTA; CDR2 reads FQGTGA. CDR3 size: 16 residues. The CDR3 nucleotides read TGTGCCAGCAGCTTACTTCAGGGATCGGCTAACTATGGCTACACCTTC. Its protein is CASSLLQGSANYGYTF.

In this sample, this clonotype turned up a few times. The rearrangement joins TRBV12-3 or TRBV12-4 to TRBJ2-5; D perhaps matches TRBD2 (5 bases). Trimming pared 7 bases from V and 5 bases from J, leaving 14 bases between. This CDR3 region has 13 residues. The DNA of the CDR3 is TGTGCCAGCACCCCGAGGGTAGTCGAGACCCAGTACTTC. Translating it yields CASTPRVVETQYF.

This clonotype was counted only a few times. CDR3 residues: CASSRHPGNTIYF. CDR3 DNA sequence: TGTGCCAGCAGTAGACACCCTGGAAACACCATATATTTT. The chain links TRBV12-3 or TRBV12-4 to TRBJ1-3; D not resolved. CDR3 length equals 13 residues. Trimming took 5 bases from V and 2 from J, leaving 7 bases between them.